The entry that follows covers one TCR beta chain sequence. This clone was seen only a few times. It has no known antigen specificity. It has no much larger one-base neighbor in the sample; base qualities were not kept. The data stem from a study of cytomegalovirus exposure and HLA in healthy donors (dated by TCRdb to the late 2010s). In the study overall: An earlier analysis of several hundred of the donors reported 250 to 350 Gb of sequence data and 100 million to 120 million unique TCR beta sequences obtained from around 180 million T cells. Roughly 300 gigabases of sequencing data and tens of millions of unique TCR sequences made up an early release that covered over 550 HLA-typed donors. The genetic ancestry cluster associated with self-reported Caucasian donors included roughly four fifths of the 300 to 400 genotyped donors. The study was designed to test whether signatures of past pathogen exposure could be identified by cataloging public T cell receptors. The T cell repertoires of under 750 subjects were profiled by immunosequencing and related to cytomegalovirus serostatus. Besides the first cohort of under 700 subjects, a separate validation cohort made up of roughly 120 different subjects was used. High-throughput TCR immunosequencing, statistical association of individual TCRs with disease status, and machine learning were combined to predict cytomegalovirus infection status. A later analysis re-examined previously published TCR beta repertoires from 500 to 700 donors and added high-resolution HLA genotyping to investigate patterns of TCR occurrence. In the later analysis, no new phenotypic data were used to find candidate immune exposures; instead, reliance was placed on TCR beta sequences and their occurrence across donors. An earlier analysis of nearly 600 of the donors applied high-throughput TCR beta sequencing to assess whether each TCR beta V gene segment acted as functional or pseudogenic. Donor age, sex, ethnicity and CMV serostatus were compiled together with the repertoire data. In a later genetic analysis, genome-wide SNP genotypes for about 65% of the roughly 670 donors were used, and that subset was treated as a discovery cohort. All discovery cohort repertoires had been generated on a single sequencing platform. HLA typing covered class I and class II loci at four-digit resolution. The number of typed donors differed by locus: about 620-630 for A, B, C, DRB1 and DQB1; 500 to 550 for DQA1; around 610 for DPA1; and some 470 for DPB1. A handful of DR-DQ haplotypes were handled as single units for association and clustering because linkage in the cohort was strong. On average, approximately 250,000 unique TCR beta nucleotide sequences were sequenced per donor among a few hundred genotyped donors of the cohort, with roughly a sixth of those sequences being non-productive. Results the study describes overall, beyond this receptor: Across donors, most TCR sequences were observed very rarely, whereas some public TCRs were present in many individuals. The study listed 164 TCR beta chains as associated with cytomegalovirus. A later analysis associated about 18,000 TCR beta sequences with specific HLA alleles at a false discovery rate of 0.05. In vitro tests confirmed that a few of the cytomegalovirus-associated TCR beta chains recognize cytomegalovirus antigens. Several of the top co-occurrence clusters appeared to be linked to parvovirus B19, influenza, CMV and Epstein-Barr virus, according to a later analysis. Because HLA typing was missing for some donors at each locus, association tests included only the typed subset. A later genetic analysis associated a missense DCLRE1C variant with V-gene and J-gene trimming of TCR beta chains, and an independent cohort replicated the association. Presence/absence analyses assumed roughly uniform sequencing depth across donors, an assumption that may not hold. A further reported finding was that TCR beta sequences accurately predicted the HLA-A and HLA-B alleles for most subjects in the first cohort. In a later analysis, TCR association rates were found to vary across HLA loci, with the most associated TCRs seen for DRB1 alleles and the fewest for HLA-C alleles. Some IMGT-functional V segments, including TRBV6-2 and TRBV6-3, could not be distinguished by the 87-base-pair reads and were therefore excluded. In an earlier analysis of about 540 of the donors, most TCR beta V segments were observed in productive rearrangements about 90% or about 30% of the time, broadly matching IMGT annotations. According to a later genetic analysis, donors in an Asian-associated ancestry cluster had fewer N-insertions in productive TCRs than the roughly 700-donor mean. It was suggested by the authors that the approach could potentially be generalized to other disease states and immunological phenotypes. In a later analysis, most CMV-associated TCR beta chains were found to appear HLA-restricted, with HLA associations seemingly driven largely by CMV exposure. About 17 rarely observed V segments, including chromosome 9 orphons, were excluded from the earlier analysis of 550 to 700 of the donors because counts were too low. This cohort had only TCR beta chains sequenced, and the lack of alpha or paired-chain data limited which features could be detected. CMV serostatus was the only immune exposure information available for the cohort. In a later analysis, HLA-associated TCR beta chains showed more clonal expansion and lower generation probabilities than non-associated chains that were equally common. Linkage disequilibrium might explain the correlated functional status among segregating V segments, but an unknown experimental factor could not be ruled out. Strong co-occurrence of HLA alleles, especially DR and DQ, made assigning TCR associations to individual alleles difficult. The classifier was reported to diagnose cytomegalovirus status with high specificity and sensitivity in both the original cohort and the validation cohort. A cluster of highly shared sequence variants was judged likely to represent a technical artifact of the sequencing pipeline.

According to the germline V gene (reference sequence), CDR1 reads GTSNPN and CDR2 reads SVGIG. The CDR3 covers 20 residues, taking in both the cysteine and the phenylalanine. Only the CDR3 DNA is retained, 60 bases long and in frame from the first base. For this chain, trimming is 3 bases at the V end and 0 bases at the J end, and the number of junction bases without a gene match is 16. Library generation was performed with the immunoSEQ multiplex PCR assay. A mixture of 60 forward primers for TCR Vbeta segments and 13 reverse primers for TCR Jbeta segments was used in the multiplex PCR. The CDR3 region of rearranged TCR beta genes was amplified from genomic DNA by a multiplex PCR assay. On the Illumina HiSeq System, the amplified TCR beta libraries were sequenced as 87-base-pair reads. On the study's bioinformatics: In a later analysis, some 80 million unique TCR beta chains were counted across the 650 to 700 repertoires, and about 9.9 million of these chains were shared by at least two donors. A nearest-neighbor algorithm error-corrected the raw reads and collapsed the reads into unique sequences, merging closely related sequences to remove PCR and sequencing errors. V, D and J gene segments were assigned by aligning CDR3 sequences to IMGT reference sequences. For a sequence to be retained, a match of at least six nucleotides to both a V gene segment and a J gene segment was required. Rearrangements were called productive when the CDR3 lacked stop codons and stayed in frame with V and J; all others were non-productive. Following IMGT convention, CDR3 was defined as the stretch from the second conserved V-encoded cysteine up to the conserved J-encoded phenylalanine. In an earlier analysis of around 570 of the donors, sequences lacking an unambiguous match to a single V gene segment were excluded. An earlier analysis of fewer than 750 of the donors called V segments functional above 56.7% productive rearrangements and segregating when the between-donor standard deviation exceeded 5%. A statistical classification framework was built to diagnose cytomegalovirus status from the catalog of TCR beta chain sequences. V and J gene assignment, in a later analysis, came from comparing TCR nucleotide sequences with IMGT/GENE-DB human TR gene sequences. The TCRdist pipeline was used in a later analysis to assign CDR3 sequences and most-parsimonious VDJ recombination scenarios. In a later analysis, each TCR beta chain was defined by its CDR3 amino acid sequence together with its V-gene family, and reads without a unique V-gene family were excluded. In a later analysis, a few hundred highly shared, low-generation-probability nucleotide sequences were removed to address suspected cross-contamination and a sequencing artifact. In a later analysis, a clonal expansion index for each public chain was calculated from normalized within-repertoire ranks of inferred template counts. In a later analysis, generation probabilities were computed using a VDJ recombination model fitted to out-of-frame rearrangements, and the results were checked against IGoR. A later analysis scored TCR-TCR, TCR-HLA and TCR-CMV co-occurrence with hypergeometric tests, applying a repertoire-size bias correction to TCR pairs. To estimate false discovery rates, a later analysis permuted the HLA or CMV assignments 20 times. In a later analysis, co-occurring TCRs were grouped with DBSCAN, and TCRdist sequence similarity was added when clustering was performed within HLA-allele-positive subsets. For co-occurrence clustering, repertoires with fewer than 30,000 or more than 120,000 public chains were excluded, along with five repertoires with anomalous nucleotide sharing. The source is immuneACCESS, and TCRdb retained only in-frame sequences with V and J called. Part of the clones is not carried over; for the studies checked, unresolved V genes explain less than half of this, and the remainder is unexplained. That table supplies the V and J calls and clone size; D and trimming were determined from the DNA. The sample yields more than 110,000 clones; 60% to 80% were counted once. The ten largest clones capture 1.5% to 2% of the sample.

In total, approximately 700 healthy bone marrow donors made up the cohort. Cohort members were all nominally healthy when sampled, although unrecorded immune exposures were likely present. The donor was CMV seronegative and belonged to the group of approximately 320 seronegative cohort members. Each donor provided a peripheral blood sample, and peripheral blood mononuclear cells were used for TCR beta sequencing. The Qiagen DNeasy Blood Extraction Kit was used to extract genomic DNA from the blood cell samples. The rearranged chain carries TRBV30 and TRBJ2-1; 11 nucleotides in the junction match TRBD2. The sample taken for sequencing was PBMCs. The receptor comes from a woman under 40 in good health and CMV-seronegative. The CDR3 region has the sequence CAWSGGTSGTFSSSYNEQFF. The nucleotide sequence is given as TGTGCCTGGAGCGGGGGGACTAGCGGAACTTTTTCGAGCTCCTACAATGAGCAGTTCTTC.